The T cell receptor beta chain described here comes from a study of radiotherapy plus CTLA-4 blockade in lung cancer. The overall study: Objective responses occurred in 15% to 20% of patients; approximately 33% had disease control.

Study observations and caveats: It was early blood T cell clone dynamics, with interferon-beta, that reportedly best predicted response.

TCRdb's table, derived via immunoSEQ multiplex PCR, lists solely in-frame clones and lacks some. The sample lists around 82,000 clones; approximately 84% were seen once. Germline V CDR1 and CDR2: MNHEY, SVGAGI. V was clipped by 6 bases and J by 1 base, with 7 bases between them. CDR3 length equals 13 residues. Worth noting for this clone: Its target is unknown.

This receptor was identified in a human donor with non-small cell lung cancer who had stable disease on radiotherapy plus ipilimumab. The input for sequencing was peripheral blood, taken from a patient treated with radiotherapy plus ipilimumab. The V gene is TRBV6-5, the J gene TRBJ1-5; the D gene is possibly TRBD1 (5 bases). The CDR3 is CASRGVSNQPQHF. CDR3 DNA: TGTGCCAGCAGAGGGGTAAGCAATCAGCCCCAGCATTTT.